This T cell receptor (beta chain) was sequenced in a study of blood T cell repertoires in COVID-19. Study background: T cells, B-cell-depleted T cells, or PBMCs provided the cDNA or gDNA that served as material.

This CDR3 comprises 18 residues. CDR1 is LGHNA, CDR2 YNFKEQ, per germline. The V and J ends lost 0 bases and 0 bases, in that order; junction bases with no gene match: 4. In the original analysis: Amplification from reference gene primers served as the basis for estimated nucleated cell counts. TCRdb keeps only in-frame clones here, not all; method: immunoSEQ multiplex PCR. V and J calls and clone size are given by that table; D and trimming were obtained from the DNA. This table holds 250,000 to 350,000 clones, about 90% found once. The source of this sequence is a woman aged 45-65 years who had recovered from COVID-19. What was sequenced was peripheral blood. This sequence joins TRBV4-2 and TRBJ2-6; TRBD1 agrees at 8 bases. CDR3 nucleotide sequence: TGTGCCAGCAGCCAAGAAGGGACAGGAAGCTCTGGGGCCAACGTCCTGACTTTC. This translates into CASSQEGTGSSGANVLTF.